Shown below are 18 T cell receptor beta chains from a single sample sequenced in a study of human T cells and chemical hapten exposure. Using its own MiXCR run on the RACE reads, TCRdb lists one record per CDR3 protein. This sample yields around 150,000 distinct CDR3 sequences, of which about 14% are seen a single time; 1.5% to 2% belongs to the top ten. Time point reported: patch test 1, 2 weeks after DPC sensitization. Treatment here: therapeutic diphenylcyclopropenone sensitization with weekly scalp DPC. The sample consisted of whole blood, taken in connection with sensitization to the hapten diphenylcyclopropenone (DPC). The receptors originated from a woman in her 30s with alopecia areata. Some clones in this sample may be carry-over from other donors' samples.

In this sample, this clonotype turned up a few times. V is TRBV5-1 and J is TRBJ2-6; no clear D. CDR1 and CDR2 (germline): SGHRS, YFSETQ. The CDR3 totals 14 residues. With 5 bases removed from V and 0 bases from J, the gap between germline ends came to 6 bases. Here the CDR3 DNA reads TGCGCCAGCAGTTTTCCCTCTGGGGCCAACGTCCTGACTTTC. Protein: CASSFPSGANVLTF.

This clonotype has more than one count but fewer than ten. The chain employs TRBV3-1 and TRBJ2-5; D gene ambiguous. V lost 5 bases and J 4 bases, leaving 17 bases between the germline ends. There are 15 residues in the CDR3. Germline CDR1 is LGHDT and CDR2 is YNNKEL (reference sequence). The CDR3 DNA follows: TGTGCCAGCAGCTTACGGACCTCTCCGGGAGAGACCCAGTACTTC. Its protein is CASSLRTSPGETQYF.

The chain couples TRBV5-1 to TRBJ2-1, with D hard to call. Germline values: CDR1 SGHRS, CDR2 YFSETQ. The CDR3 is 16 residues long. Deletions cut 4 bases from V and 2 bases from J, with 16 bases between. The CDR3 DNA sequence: TGCGCCAGCAGCCCGAACAGCGTTACTACCTACAATGAGCAGTTCTTC. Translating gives CASSPNSVTTYNEQFF.

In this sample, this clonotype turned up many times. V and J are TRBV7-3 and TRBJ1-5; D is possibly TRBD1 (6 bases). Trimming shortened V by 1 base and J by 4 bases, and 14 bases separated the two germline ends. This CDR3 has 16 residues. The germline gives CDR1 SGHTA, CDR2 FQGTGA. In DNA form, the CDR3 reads TGTGCCAGCAGCTTAATCGCTGGACAGACTAATCAGCCCCAGCATTTT. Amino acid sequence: CASSLIAGQTNQPQHF.

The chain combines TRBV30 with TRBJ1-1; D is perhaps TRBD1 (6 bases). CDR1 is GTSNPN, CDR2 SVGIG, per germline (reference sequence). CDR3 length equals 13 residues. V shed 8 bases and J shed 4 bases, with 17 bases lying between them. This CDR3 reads CARTRGSGTEAFF. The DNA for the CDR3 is TGTGCCCGTACCAGGGGCTCTGGCACTGAAGCTTTCTTT.

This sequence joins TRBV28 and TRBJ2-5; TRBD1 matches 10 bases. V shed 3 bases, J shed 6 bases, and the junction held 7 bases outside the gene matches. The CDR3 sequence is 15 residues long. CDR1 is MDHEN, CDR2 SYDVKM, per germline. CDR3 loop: CASSFRDRGRKTQYF. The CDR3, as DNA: TGTGCCAGCAGTTTCCGGGACAGGGGTCGGAAGACCCAGTACTTC.

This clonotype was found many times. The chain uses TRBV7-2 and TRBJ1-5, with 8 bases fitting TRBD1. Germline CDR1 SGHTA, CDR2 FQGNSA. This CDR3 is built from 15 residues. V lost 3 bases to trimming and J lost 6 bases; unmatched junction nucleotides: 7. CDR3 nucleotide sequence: TGTGCCAGCAGCTTCGGTCAGGGGGCGGGTCAGCCCCAGCATTTT. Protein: CASSFGQGAGQPQHF.

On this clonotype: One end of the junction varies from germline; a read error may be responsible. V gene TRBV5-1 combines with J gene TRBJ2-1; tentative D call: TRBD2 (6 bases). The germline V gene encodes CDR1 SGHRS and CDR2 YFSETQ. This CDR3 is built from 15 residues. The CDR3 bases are TGTGCCAGCGGCACCCTAGCGAGCTCCTACAATGAGCAGTTCTTC. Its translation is CASGTLASSYNEQFF. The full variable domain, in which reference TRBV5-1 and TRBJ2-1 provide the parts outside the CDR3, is KAGVTQTPRYLIKTRGQQVTLSCSPISGHRSVSWYQQTPGQGLQFLFEYFSETQRNKGNFPGRFSGRQFSNSRSEMNVSTLELGDSALYLCASGTLASSYNEQFFGPGTRLTVL.

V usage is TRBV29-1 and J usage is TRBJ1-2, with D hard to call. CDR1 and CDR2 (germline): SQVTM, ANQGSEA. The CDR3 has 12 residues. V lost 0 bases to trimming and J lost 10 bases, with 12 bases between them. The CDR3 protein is CSVEDGGGFYTF. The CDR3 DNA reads TGCAGCGTTGAAGATGGAGGCGGATTCTACACCTTC. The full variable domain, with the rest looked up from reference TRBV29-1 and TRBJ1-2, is SAVISQKPSRDICQRGTSLTIQCQVDSQVTMMFWYRQQPGQSLTLIATANQGSEATYESGFVIDKFPISRPNLTFSTLTVSNMSPEDSSIYLCSVEDGGGFYTFGSGTRLTVV.

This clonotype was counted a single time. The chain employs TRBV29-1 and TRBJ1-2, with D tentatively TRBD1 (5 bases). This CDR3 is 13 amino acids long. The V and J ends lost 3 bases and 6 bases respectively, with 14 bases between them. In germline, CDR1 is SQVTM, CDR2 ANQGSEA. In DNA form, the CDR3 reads TGCAGCGTTGATTGGGCAGGGTCGAATGGCTACACCTTC. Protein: CSVDWAGSNGYTF.

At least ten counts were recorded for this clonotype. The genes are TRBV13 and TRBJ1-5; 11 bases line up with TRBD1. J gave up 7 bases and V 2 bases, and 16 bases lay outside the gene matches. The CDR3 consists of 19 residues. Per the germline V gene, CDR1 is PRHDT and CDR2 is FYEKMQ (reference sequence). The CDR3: CASSLPPRDRGESEQPQHF. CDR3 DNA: TGTGCCAGCAGCTTACCCCCTAGGGACAGGGGGGAGTCGGAACAGCCCCAGCATTTT.

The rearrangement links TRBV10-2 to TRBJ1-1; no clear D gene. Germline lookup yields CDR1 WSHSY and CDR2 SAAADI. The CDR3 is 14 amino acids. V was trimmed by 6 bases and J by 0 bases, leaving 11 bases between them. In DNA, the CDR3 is TGCGCCAGCAGGGGAGCAGGCTTGAACACTGAAGCTTTCTTT. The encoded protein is CASRGAGLNTEAFF.

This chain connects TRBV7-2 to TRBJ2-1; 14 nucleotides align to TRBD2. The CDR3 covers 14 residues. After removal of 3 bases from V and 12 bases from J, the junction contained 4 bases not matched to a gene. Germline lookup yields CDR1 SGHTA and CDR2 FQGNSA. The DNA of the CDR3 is TGTGCCAGCAGCTTCCGACTAGCGGGAGGGATGCAGTTCTTC. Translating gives CASSFRLAGGMQFF.

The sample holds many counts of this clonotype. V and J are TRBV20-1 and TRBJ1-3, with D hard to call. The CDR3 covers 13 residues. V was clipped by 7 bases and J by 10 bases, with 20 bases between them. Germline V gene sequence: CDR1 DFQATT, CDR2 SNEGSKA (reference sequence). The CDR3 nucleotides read TGCAGTGTCGTCCGAGTTTCCCCTCCGACCATATATTTT. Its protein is CSVVRVSPPTIYF.

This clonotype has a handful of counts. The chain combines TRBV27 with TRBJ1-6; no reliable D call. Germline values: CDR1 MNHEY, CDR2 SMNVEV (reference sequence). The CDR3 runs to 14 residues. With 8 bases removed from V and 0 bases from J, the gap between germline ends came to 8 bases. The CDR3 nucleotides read TGTGCCAGCGAGACGGGCTCCTATAATTCACCCCTCCACTTT. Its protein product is CASETGSYNSPLHF.

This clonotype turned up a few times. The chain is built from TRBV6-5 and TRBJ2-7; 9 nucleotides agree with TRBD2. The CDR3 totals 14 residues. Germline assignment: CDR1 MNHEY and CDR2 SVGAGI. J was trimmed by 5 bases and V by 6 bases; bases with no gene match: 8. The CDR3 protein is CASRGAGGPNEQYF. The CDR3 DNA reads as TGTGCCAGCAGAGGAGCGGGGGGCCCCAACGAGCAGTACTTC.

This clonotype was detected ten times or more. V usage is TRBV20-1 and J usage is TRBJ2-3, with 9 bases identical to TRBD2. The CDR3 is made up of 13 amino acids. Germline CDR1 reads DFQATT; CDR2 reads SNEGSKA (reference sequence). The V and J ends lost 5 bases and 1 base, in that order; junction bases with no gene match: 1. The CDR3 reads CSAPSGGTDTQYF. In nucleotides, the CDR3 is TGCAGTGCTCCTAGCGGGGGCACAGATACGCAGTATTTT.

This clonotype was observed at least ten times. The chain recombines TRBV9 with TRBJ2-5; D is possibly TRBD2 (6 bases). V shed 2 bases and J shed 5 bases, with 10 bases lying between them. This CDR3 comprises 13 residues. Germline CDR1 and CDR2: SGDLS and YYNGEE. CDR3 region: CASSVSTRETQYF. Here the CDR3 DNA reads TGTGCCAGCAGCGTTTCGACTAGGGAGACCCAGTACTTC. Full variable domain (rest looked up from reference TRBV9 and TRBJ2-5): DSGVTQTPKHLITATGQRVTLRCSPRSGDLSVYWYQQSLDQGLQFLIQYYNGEERAKGNILERFSAQQFPDLHSELNLSSLELGDSALYFCASSVSTRETQYFGPGTRLLVL.